One and the same sample provided the 14 T cell receptor beta chains below, sequenced in a study of glioma-infiltrating T cells. TCR alpha and beta CDR3 regions were amplified from RNA using iRepertoire nested multiplex PCR. TCRdb reanalysed the multiplex PCR reads using MiXCR and keeps one entry per CDR3 protein. The repertoire holds about 410,000 distinct CDR3 sequences, with about 40% as singletons. Sequenced sample: glioma tissue, nonneoplastic brain tissue, or PBMCs (not recorded which). Receptors were obtained from a human donor with low-grade glioma or glioblastoma, undergoing nonglioma brain surgery, or in good health (not recorded which).

The chain uses TRBV28 and TRBJ1-2; 7 bases map to TRBD1. The V gene end was trimmed by 5 bases and the J gene end by 8 bases; junction bases not matched to a gene: 14. CDR1 is MDHEN and CDR2 is SYDVKM in the germline V gene. CDR3 length: 15 residues. DNA for the CDR3: TGTGCCAGCAGTCCACCGACAGGGATGATCCGGGGCTACACCTTC. Translated: CASSPPTGMIRGYTF.

In DNA, the CDR3 is TGCGCCAGCAGCAACTTGGGACAGAGGATAGATACGCAGTATTTT. This gives the protein CASSNLGQRIDTQYF. The V call is TRBV4-1, the J call TRBJ2-3; 7 bases align to TRBD1. The V segment lost 5 bases and the J segment 5 bases; nucleotides outside the gene matches: 10. Germline V gene lookup returns CDR1 MGHRA and CDR2 YSYEKL. CDR3 size: 15 residues.

This rearrangement joins TRBV3-1 to TRBJ1-5, with no clear D. The CDR3 contains 14 residues. V gave up 2 bases and J gave up 6 bases, with 11 bases separating them. CDR1 and CDR2 (germline): LGHDT, YNNKEL (reference sequence). The CDR3 region has the DNA TGTGCCAGCAGCCAAAATGGGTACGGTCAGCCCCAGCATTTT. Translation: CASSQNGYGQPQHF.

The chain is built from TRBV6-2 or TRBV6-3 and TRBJ2-7; D not resolved. CDR3 size: 16 residues. CDR1 is MNHEY and CDR2 is SVGEGT in the germline V gene. Trimming shortened V by 5 bases and J by 2 bases, and 19 bases separated the two germline ends. CDR3 sequence reads: CASSTLGLGYTYEQYF. The CDR3 nucleotides are TGTGCCAGCAGTACCCTTGGATTGGGGTATACCTACGAGCAGTACTTC.

With respect to this clonotype: A clone one base away is much larger, so this may be a read error. The CDR3 spells CVSGAMSYEQYF. For the CDR3, the DNA is TGTGTCAGCGGCGCTATGTCCTACGAGCAGTACTTC. J is TRBJ2-7 and V is TRBV28; maybe TRBD2 (5 bases). The CDR3 extends over 12 amino acids. CDR1 is MDHEN and CDR2 is SYDVKM in the germline V gene.

The V call is TRBV6-2 or TRBV6-3, the J call TRBJ1-1, with 7 bases lining up with TRBD1. The germline V gene encodes CDR1 MNHEY and CDR2 SVGEGT. The J segment lost 4 bases and the V segment lost 4 bases, leaving 6 bases of the junction unmatched. This CDR3 comprises 14 residues. CDR3 sequence: CASSSRQGGTEAFF. In nucleotides, the CDR3 is TGTGCCAGCAGTTCCCGACAGGGCGGCACTGAAGCTTTCTTT.

This clonotype was observed once. Its ends do not fully match the called genes, so a read error is possible. The chain joins TRBV19 to TRBJ1-2; no definite D call. The germline V gene has CDR1 LNHDA and CDR2 SQIVND (reference sequence). This CDR3 comprises 15 residues. The CDR3 nucleotides are TGTGCCGGTAGGGTCCGCGGTCGGCGGGGCTATGGCTACACCTTC. Translating gives CAGRVRGRRGYGYTF. Full variable domain (rest looked up from reference TRBV19 and TRBJ1-2): DGGITQSPKYLFRKEGQNVTLSCEQNLNHDAMYWYRQDPGQGLRLIYYSQIVNDFQKGDIAEGYSVSREKKESFPLTVTSAQKNPTAFYLCAGRVRGRRGYGYTFGSGTRLTVV.

This clonotype showed up just a few times. The genes are TRBV28 and TRBJ2-1; 7 positions match TRBD2. The V and J ends lost 2 bases and 4 bases, in that order; junction bases with no gene match: 11. In germline, CDR1 is MDHEN, CDR2 SYDVKM. This CDR3 has 17 residues. Here the CDR3 reads CASSLTGSGAPYNEQFF. The CDR3 DNA is TGTGCCAGCAGTTTAACGGGAAGCGGGGCTCCTTACAATGAGCAGTTCTTC.

In this sample, this clonotype turned up a few times. This sequence joins TRBV7-8 and TRBJ2-6; the D is unclear. The germline gives CDR1 SGHVS, CDR2 FQNEAQ. V dropped 4 bases and J dropped 5 bases, with 15 bases sitting between them. The CDR3 length is 16 residues. For the CDR3, the DNA is TGTGCCAGCAGCTCGGCTCCGACCGGCTGGGCCAACGTCCTGACTTTC. It yields the protein CASSSAPTGWANVLTF.

The chain uses TRBV9 and TRBJ2-1; D gene uncertain. CDR1 SGDLS and CDR2 YYNGEE come from the germline V gene. The V end was cut by 7 bases, the J end by 4 bases, with 12 bases between. This CDR3 has 13 residues. CDR3 sequence: CASQSDRYNEQFF. DNA for the CDR3: TGTGCCAGCCAATCGGACCGGTACAATGAGCAGTTCTTC. The full variable domain, with the rest looked up from reference TRBV9 and TRBJ2-1, is DSGVTQTPKHLITATGQRVTLRCSPRSGDLSVYWYQQSLDQGLQFLIQYYNGEERAKGNILERFSAQQFPDLHSELNLSSLELGDSALYFCASQSDRYNEQFFGPGTRLTVL.

Concerning this clonotype itself: Given a much more abundant clone one base away, this may be a read error. The V call is TRBV6-2 or TRBV6-3, the J call TRBJ1-2; no clear D. Looked up from germline, CDR1 is MNHEY and CDR2 is SVGEGT. The CDR3 spans 15 residues. CDR3 bases: TGTGCCAGCAGGCTCCCGGGAGTTACGGACTATGACTACACCTTC. This translates into CASRLPGVTDYDYTF.

The V and J genes are TRBV20-1 and TRBJ1-1; D possibly corresponds to TRBD1 (6 bases). The CDR3 covers 12 residues. CDR1 is DFQATT and CDR2 is SNEGSKA in the germline V gene (reference sequence). V lost 6 bases and J 5 bases, leaving 13 bases between the germline ends. The CDR3 loop is CSALQGVTEAFF. The CDR3 DNA reads as TGCAGTGCGTTACAGGGAGTGACTGAAGCTTTCTTT.

This clonotype was recorded a few times. The chain links TRBV6-5 to TRBJ2-5; D ambiguous. Germline CDR1 and CDR2: MNHEY and SVGAGI. V was shortened by 2 bases and J by 1 base, with 5 bases between the two germline ends. The CDR3 covers 13 residues. In nucleotides, the CDR3 is TGTGCCAGCAGTTACAACCTCCAAGAGACCCAGTACTTC. This gives the protein CASSYNLQETQYF.

The sample holds a few counts of this clonotype. This rearrangement joins TRBV7-2 to TRBJ1-2; perhaps TRBD1 as D (5 bases). With 1 base removed from V and 1 base from J, the gap between germline ends came to 10 bases. The CDR3 has 15 residues. Germline loops: CDR1 SGHTA, CDR2 FQGNSA. The CDR3 nucleotides are TGTGCCAGCAGCTTAGTTCGCAGGGATAACTATGGCTACACCTTC. This sequence encodes CASSLVRRDNYGYTF.